This paragraph reports one TCR beta chain. Its specificity is unknown. The data derive from a study of beta chain features in type 1 diabetes. Reverse transcribing all isolated RNA meant expressed TCRB transcripts were sequenced. TCRdb's copy holds only in-frame clones and misses some; the assay was immunoSEQ multiplex PCR. The sample holds 400,000 to 600,000 clones; 30% are singletons and the top ten take about 0.065%. V gave up 5 bases and J gave up 5 bases; unmatched junction bases: 16. The CDR3 sequence is 18 residues long. The germline V gene has CDR1 SGHVS and CDR2 FNYEAQ. Study-wide findings and caveats: Researchers could not determine here whether HLA type influences TCRB rearrangement. High-TCR-expressing cells could be over-represented by cDNA sequencing.

The chain links TRBV7-6 to TRBJ2-3, with TRBD2 identical over 10 bases. Sequencing was done on a sample of naive CD4+ T cells from blood. The TCR originated in a man between 18 and 35 years old in good health. CDR3 bases: TGTGCCAGCAGCCACGGGAGCGGGAGGGCCACTTTGAGAGATACGCAGTATTTT. This translates into CASSHGSGRATLRDTQYF.